This TCR beta chain stems from a study of control samples from healthy donors and cancer patients. Only in-frame clones appear in the TCRdb table, and some are missing; sequencing was by immunoSEQ multiplex PCR. The sample includes around 70,000 clones, roughly nine tenths of them seen just once. The V and J ends lost 2 bases and 10 bases, in that order; junction bases with no gene match: 11. The CDR3 sequence is 16 residues long. Germline CDR1 and CDR2: SGHKS and YYEKEE (reference sequence). Sequences were obtained from PBMCs. The chain has TRBV5-5 and TRBJ2-1; 11 nucleotides match TRBD1. This sequence was found in a woman between 45 and 60 years old with colorectal cancer. In nucleotides, the CDR3 is TGTGCCAGCAGCTTTCTCGGGACAGGGGGTATAGGGGAGCAGTTCTTC. Protein: CASSFLGTGGIGEQFF.